This paragraph reports one T cell receptor beta chain. This specimen comes from a study of technical replicates of blood from several donors. Libraries were prepared by immunoSEQ multiplex PCR; TCRdb keeps only in-frame clonotypes and omits some of them. Here the sample spans 85,000 to 100,000 clones, approximately 95% being singletons. The CDR3 runs to 14 residues. The ends were cut back, 2 bases at V and 0 bases at J, with 9 bases in the middle. Germline values: CDR1 GTSNPN, CDR2 SVGIG (reference sequence). The V gene is TRBV30, the J gene TRBJ2-3; no clear D. The specimen was T cells isolated from PBMCs. The receptor's source is a human donor in good health. The CDR3: CAWSKGVSTDTQYF. CDR3 DNA: TGTGCCTGGAGTAAAGGAGTTAGCACAGATACGCAGTATTTT. Drawing the rest from reference TRBV30 and TRBJ2-3, the complete variable domain is SQTIHQWPATLVQPVGSPLSLECTVEGTSNPNLYWYRQAAGRGLQLLFYSVGIGQISSEVPQNLSASRPQDRQFILSSKKLLLSDSGFYLCAWSKGVSTDTQYFGPGTRLTVL.